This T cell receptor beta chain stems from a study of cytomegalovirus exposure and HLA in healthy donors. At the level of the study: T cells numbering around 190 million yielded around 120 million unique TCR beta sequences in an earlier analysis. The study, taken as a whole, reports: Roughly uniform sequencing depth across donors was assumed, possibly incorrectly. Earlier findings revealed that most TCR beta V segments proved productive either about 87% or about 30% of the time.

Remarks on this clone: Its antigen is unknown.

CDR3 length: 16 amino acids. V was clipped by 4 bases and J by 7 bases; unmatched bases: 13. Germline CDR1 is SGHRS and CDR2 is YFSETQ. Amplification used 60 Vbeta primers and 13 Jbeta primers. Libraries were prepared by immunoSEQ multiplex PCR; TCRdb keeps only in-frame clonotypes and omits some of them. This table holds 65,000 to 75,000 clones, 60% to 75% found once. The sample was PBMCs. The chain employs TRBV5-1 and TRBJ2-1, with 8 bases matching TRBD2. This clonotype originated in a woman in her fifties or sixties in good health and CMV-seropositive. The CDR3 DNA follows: TGCGCCAGCAGCGTGAGCACTAGCGGTTTTAAGAATGAGCAGTTCTTC. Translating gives CASSVSTSGFKNEQFF.